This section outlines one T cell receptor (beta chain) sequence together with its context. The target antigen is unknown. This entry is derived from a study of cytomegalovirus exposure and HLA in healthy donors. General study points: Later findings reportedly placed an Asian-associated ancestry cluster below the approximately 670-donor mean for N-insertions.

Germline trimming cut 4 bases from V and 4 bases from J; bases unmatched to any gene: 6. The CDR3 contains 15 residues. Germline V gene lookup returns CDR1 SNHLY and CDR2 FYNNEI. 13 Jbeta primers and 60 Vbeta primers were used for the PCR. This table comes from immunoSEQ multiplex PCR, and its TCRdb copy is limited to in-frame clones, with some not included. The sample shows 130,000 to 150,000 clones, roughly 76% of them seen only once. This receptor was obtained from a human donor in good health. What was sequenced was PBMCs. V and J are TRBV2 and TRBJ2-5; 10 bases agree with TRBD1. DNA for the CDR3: TGTGCCAGCAGTGCGGGACAGGGGTTCGCAGAGACCCAGTACTTC. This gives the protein CASSAGQGFAETQYF. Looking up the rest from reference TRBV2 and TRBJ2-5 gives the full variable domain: EPEVTQTPSHQVTQMGQEVILRCVPISNHLYFYWYRQILGQKVEFLVSFYNNEISEKSEIFDDQFSVERPDGSNFTLKIRSTKLEDSAMYFCASSAGQGFAETQYFGPGTRLLVL.